Each of the 10 T cell receptor beta chains below was sequenced from the same sample in a study of OX40 agonist ivuxolimab in advanced cancers. Generated by immunoSEQ multiplex PCR, the TCRdb table keeps only in-frame clones and is missing some. The data hold 25,000 to 35,000 clones, with roughly 87% observed a single time. The sample consisted of CD4+ or CD8+ T cells sorted from blood, taken in a trial of the OX40 agonist ivuxolimab. The receptors here all came from an adult with an advanced solid tumor such as melanoma, head and neck, liver or kidney cancer.

The chain carries TRBV7-2 and TRBJ2-7, with TRBD1 as a possible D gene (6 bases). The length of the CDR3 is 14 residues. CDR1 and CDR2 from the germline V gene are SGHTA and FQGNSA. With 1 base removed from V and 5 bases from J, the gap between germline ends came to 12 bases. The CDR3 protein is CASSLVSPGDEQYF. DNA of the CDR3: TGTGCCAGCAGCTTAGTGAGCCCAGGGGACGAGCAGTACTTC.

The chain joins TRBV9 to TRBJ2-3, with TRBD2 matching 12 bases. Germline CDR1 reads SGDLS; CDR2 reads YYNGEE. The V segment lost 4 bases and the J segment 7 bases; nucleotides outside the gene matches: 13. This CDR3 region has 17 residues. CDR3 in amino acids: CASSPTGLAGFLHTQYF. The CDR3 region has the DNA TGTGCCAGCAGCCCTACCGGACTAGCGGGATTTCTTCATACGCAGTATTTT. The whole variable domain, remainder taken from reference TRBV9 and TRBJ2-3, is DSGVTQTPKHLITATGQRVTLRCSPRSGDLSVYWYQQSLDQGLQFLIQYYNGEERAKGNILERFSAQQFPDLHSELNLSSLELGDSALYFCASSPTGLAGFLHTQYFGPGTRLTVL.

The genes are TRBV9 and TRBJ2-7; the D gene is possibly TRBD1 (5 bases). Germline CDR1 and CDR2: SGDLS and YYNGEE. This CDR3 is 13 amino acids long. Trimming pared 0 bases from V and 3 bases from J, leaving 7 bases between. CDR3 sequence (DNA): TGTGCCAGCAGCGTAGGTGACAGCTACGAGCAGTACTTC. This gives the protein CASSVGDSYEQYF.

The V call is TRBV27, the J call TRBJ2-7, with 7 nucleotides matching TRBD1. V gave up 5 bases and J gave up 5 bases; unmatched junction bases: 6. The CDR3 is 13 residues long. The germline CDR1 and CDR2 sequences are MNHEY and SMNVEV (reference sequence). The DNA for the CDR3 is TGTGCCAGCAGTAGACGACAGGGCGACGAGCAGTACTTC. This translates into CASSRRQGDEQYF.

The chain uses TRBV2 and TRBJ1-5; unclear D gene. Trimming stripped 7 bases from V and 4 bases from J, with 14 bases between. Germline CDR1 SNHLY, CDR2 FYNNEI. The length of the CDR3 is 14 residues. The CDR3 sequence: CASNPGPANQPQHF. CDR3 nucleotide sequence: TGTGCCAGCAACCCCGGTCCAGCAAATCAGCCCCAGCATTTT.

The chain links TRBV14 to TRBJ2-1, with 7 bases lining up with TRBD2. Germline loops: CDR1 SGHDN, CDR2 FVKESK. The V segment lost 6 bases and the J segment 2 bases; nucleotides outside the gene matches: 7. This CDR3 has 15 amino acids. The CDR3 region is CASSRLAPTYNEQFF. As DNA, the CDR3 is TGTGCCAGCAGTAGACTAGCACCAACCTACAATGAGCAGTTCTTC.

Within the sample, this clone is medium-sized (0.01 to 0.1%). V and J are TRBV27 and TRBJ2-1, with D perhaps being TRBD1 or TRBD2 (5 bases each). Germline V gives CDR1 MNHEY, CDR2 SMNVEV (reference sequence). The V gene lost 6 bases and the J gene lost 4 bases, with 25 bases spanning the gap. This CDR3 is built from 18 residues. CDR3 coding DNA: TGTGCCAGCAGCCCCGTGTCAGGGTCGGGGAGTTTGTACAATGAGCAGTTCTTC. Protein sequence: CASSPVSGSGSLYNEQFF.

The chain carries TRBV6-5 and TRBJ2-7, with TRBD1 identical over 10 bases. The germline V gene encodes CDR1 MNHEY and CDR2 SVGAGI. This CDR3 has 15 residues. The V gene end was trimmed by 5 bases and the J gene end by 4 bases; junction bases not matched to a gene: 8. CDR3 nucleotide sequence: TGTGCCAGCAGTCCCGGGACAGGGGTCCCTTACGAGCAGTACTTC. It codes for CASSPGTGVPYEQYF.

The CDR3 sequence is CAISDPSGRADEQFF. The DNA for the CDR3 is TGTGCCATCAGTGACCCTAGCGGGAGGGCCGATGAGCAGTTCTTC. The V and J genes are TRBV10-3 and TRBJ2-1, with 12 nucleotides matching TRBD2. CDR3 length: 15 amino acids. Unmatched junction bases numbered 5, after V lost 3 bases and J lost 8 bases. Looked up from germline, CDR1 is ENHRY and CDR2 is SYGVKD.

V gene TRBV29-1 combines with J gene TRBJ2-5; the D gene is possibly TRBD1 (7 bases). CDR1 is SQVTM and CDR2 is ANQGSEA in the germline V gene. The CDR3 totals 12 residues. V lost 5 bases, J lost 5 bases, and 12 bases lay in between. CDR3 in amino acids: CSVTSGGETQYF. The CDR3 DNA reads as TGCAGCGTTACTTCAGGGGGGGAGACCCAGTACTTC.